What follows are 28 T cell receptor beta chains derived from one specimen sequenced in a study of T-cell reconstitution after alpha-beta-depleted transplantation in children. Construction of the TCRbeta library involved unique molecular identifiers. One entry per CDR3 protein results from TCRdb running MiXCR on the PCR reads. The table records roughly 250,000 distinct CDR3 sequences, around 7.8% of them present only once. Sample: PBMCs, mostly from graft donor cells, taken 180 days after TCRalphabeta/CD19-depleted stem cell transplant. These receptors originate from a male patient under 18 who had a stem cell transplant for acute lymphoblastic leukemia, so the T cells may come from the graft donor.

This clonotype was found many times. The CDR3 loop reads CSARGGTSGYQETQYF. In nucleotides, the CDR3 is TGCAGTGCTAGAGGGGGCACTAGCGGATATCAAGAGACCCAGTACTTC. The V gene is TRBV20-1, the J gene TRBJ2-5, with 8 bases that match TRBD2. CDR1 and CDR2 (germline): DFQATT, SNEGSKA (reference sequence). This CDR3 region has 16 residues. The V and J ends lost 1 base and 2 bases, in that order; junction bases with no gene match: 9.

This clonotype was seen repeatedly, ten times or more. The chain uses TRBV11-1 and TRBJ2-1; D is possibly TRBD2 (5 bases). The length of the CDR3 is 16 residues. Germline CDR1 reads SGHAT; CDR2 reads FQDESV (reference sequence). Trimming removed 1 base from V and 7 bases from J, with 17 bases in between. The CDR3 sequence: CASSLGTSEWRNEQFF. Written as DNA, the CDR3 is TGTGCCAGCAGCTTAGGGACTTCCGAGTGGAGGAATGAGCAGTTCTTC.

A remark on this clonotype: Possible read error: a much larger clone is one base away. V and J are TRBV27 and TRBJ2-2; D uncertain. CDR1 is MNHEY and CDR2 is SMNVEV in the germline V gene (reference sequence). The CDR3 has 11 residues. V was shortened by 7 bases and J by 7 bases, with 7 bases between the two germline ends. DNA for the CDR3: TGTGCCAGCAATAGAAACGGGGAGCTGTTTTTT. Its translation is CASNRNGELFF.

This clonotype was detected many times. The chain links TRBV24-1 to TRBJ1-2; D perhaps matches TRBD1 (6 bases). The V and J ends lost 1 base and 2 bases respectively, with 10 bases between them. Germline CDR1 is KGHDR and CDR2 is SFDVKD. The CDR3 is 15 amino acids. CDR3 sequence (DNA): TGTGCCACCAGTGATTTACCAGGGGCGAACTATGGCTACACCTTC. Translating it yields CATSDLPGANYGYTF.

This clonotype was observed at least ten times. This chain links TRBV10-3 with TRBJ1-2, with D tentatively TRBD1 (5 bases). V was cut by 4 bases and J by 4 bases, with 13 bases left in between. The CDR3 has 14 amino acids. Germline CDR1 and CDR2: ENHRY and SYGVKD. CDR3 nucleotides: TGTGCCATCAGTGCCCTCGGGACTCTCTATGGCTACACCTTC. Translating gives CAISALGTLYGYTF.

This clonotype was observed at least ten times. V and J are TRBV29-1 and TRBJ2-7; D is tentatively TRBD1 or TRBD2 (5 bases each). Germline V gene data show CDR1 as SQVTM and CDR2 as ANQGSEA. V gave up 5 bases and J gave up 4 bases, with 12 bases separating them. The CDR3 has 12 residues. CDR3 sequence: CSVRDGLYEQYF. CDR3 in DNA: TGCAGCGTTCGGGACGGCCTTTACGAGCAGTACTTC.

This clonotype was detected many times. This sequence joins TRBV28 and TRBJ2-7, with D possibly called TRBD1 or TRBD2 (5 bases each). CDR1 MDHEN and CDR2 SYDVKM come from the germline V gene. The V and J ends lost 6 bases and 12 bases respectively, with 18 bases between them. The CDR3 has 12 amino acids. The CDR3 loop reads CASSPSKGGGYF. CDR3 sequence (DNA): TGTGCCAGCAGCCCCTCCAAGGGTGGGGGGTACTTC.

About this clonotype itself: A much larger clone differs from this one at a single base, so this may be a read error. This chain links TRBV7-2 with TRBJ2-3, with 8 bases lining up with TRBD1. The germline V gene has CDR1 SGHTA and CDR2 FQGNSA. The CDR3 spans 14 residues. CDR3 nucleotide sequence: TGTGGCAGCAGCTTTGACAGGGGCCCAGATACGCAGTATTTT. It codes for CGSSFDRGPDTQYF.

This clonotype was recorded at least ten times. CDR3 DNA sequence: TGCAGTGCTAGGAGTAGCAATCAGCCCCAGCATTTT. Translation: CSARSSNQPQHF. The chain has TRBV20-1 and TRBJ1-5; D is unclear. CDR3 length: 12 residues. Trimming took off 3 bases at V and 0 bases at J, with 3 bases between the two ends. Per the germline V gene, CDR1 is DFQATT and CDR2 is SNEGSKA (reference sequence).

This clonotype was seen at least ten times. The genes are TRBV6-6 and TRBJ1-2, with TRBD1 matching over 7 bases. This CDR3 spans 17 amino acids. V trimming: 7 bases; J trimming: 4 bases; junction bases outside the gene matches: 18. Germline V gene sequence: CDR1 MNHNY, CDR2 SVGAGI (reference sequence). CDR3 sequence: CASIRGSQGRLPYGYTF. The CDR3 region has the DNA TGTGCCAGCATCCGGGGGTCACAGGGGCGCCTCCCCTATGGCTACACCTTC.

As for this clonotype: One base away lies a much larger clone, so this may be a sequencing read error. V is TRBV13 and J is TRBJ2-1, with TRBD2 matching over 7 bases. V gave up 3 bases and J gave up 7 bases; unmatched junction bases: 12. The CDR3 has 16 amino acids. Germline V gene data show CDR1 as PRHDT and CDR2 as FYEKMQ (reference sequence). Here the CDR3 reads CASSFRGLGDGNEQFF. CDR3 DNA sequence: TGTGCCAGCAGCTTCCGCGGACTAGGGGACGGGAATGAGCAGTTCTTC. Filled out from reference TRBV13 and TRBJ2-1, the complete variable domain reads AAGVIQSPRHLIKEKRETATLKCYPIPRHDTVYWYQQGPGQDPQFLISFYEKMQSDKGSIPDRFSAQQFSDYHSELNMSSLELGDSALYFCASSFRGLGDGNEQFFGPGTRLTVL.

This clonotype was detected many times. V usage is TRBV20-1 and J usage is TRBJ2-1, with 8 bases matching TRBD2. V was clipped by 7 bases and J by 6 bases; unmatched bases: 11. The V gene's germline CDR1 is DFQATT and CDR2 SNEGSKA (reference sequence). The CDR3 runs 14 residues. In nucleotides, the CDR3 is TGCAGTGTCTCACCGCGACTAGCGATCAATGAGCAGTTCTTC. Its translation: CSVSPRLAINEQFF.

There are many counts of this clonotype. CDR3 coding DNA: TGTGCCAGCCGGGACAGGAGCTCCTACGAGCAGTACTTC. Translating it yields CASRDRSSYEQYF. This sequence joins TRBV5-8 and TRBJ2-7; TRBD1 matches 8 bases. The V segment lost 7 bases and the J segment 0 bases; nucleotides outside the gene matches: 3. The CDR3 consists of 13 residues. The germline gives CDR1 SGHTS, CDR2 YDEGEE.

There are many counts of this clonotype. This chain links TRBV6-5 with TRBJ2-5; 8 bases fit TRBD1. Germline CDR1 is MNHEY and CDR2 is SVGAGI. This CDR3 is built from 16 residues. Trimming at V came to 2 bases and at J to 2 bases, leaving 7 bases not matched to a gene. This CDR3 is CASSYGRTGPQETQYF. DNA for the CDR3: TGTGCCAGCAGTTACGGACGGACAGGGCCTCAAGAGACCCAGTACTTC.

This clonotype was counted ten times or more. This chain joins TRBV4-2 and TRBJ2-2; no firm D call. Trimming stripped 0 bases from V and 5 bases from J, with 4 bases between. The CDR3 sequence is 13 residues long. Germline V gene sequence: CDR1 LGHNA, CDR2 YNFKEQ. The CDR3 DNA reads TGTGCCAGCAGCCAAGAATCTACCGGGGAGCTGTTTTTT. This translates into CASSQESTGELFF.

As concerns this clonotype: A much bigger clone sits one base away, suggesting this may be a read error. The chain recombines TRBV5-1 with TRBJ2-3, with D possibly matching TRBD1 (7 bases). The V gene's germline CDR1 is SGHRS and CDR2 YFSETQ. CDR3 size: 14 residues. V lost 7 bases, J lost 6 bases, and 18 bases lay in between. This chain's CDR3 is CASPSEGARDTQYF. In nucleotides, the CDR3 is TGCGCCAGCCCTAGCGAGGGGGCCAGGGATACGCAGTATTTT.

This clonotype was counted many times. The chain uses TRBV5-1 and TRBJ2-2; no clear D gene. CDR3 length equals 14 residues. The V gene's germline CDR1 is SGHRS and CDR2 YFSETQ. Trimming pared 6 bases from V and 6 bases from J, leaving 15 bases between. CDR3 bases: TGCGCCAGCATCCTTGGAGAGAGATCCGGGGAGCTGTTTTTT. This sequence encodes CASILGERSGELFF. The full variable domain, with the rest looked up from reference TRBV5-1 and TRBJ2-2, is KAGVTQTPRYLIKTRGQQVTLSCSPISGHRSVSWYQQTPGQGLQFLFEYFSETQRNKGNFPGRFSGRQFSNSRSEMNVSTLELGDSALYLCASILGERSGELFFGEGSRLTVL.

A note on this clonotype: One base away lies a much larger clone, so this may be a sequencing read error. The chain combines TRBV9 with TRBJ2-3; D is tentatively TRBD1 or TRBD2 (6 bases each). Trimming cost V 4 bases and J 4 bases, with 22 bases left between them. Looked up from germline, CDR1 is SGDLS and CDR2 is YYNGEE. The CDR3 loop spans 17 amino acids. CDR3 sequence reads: CASSLAIPGAGADTQYF. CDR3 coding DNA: TGTGCCAGCAGCTTAGCCATCCCGGGGGCAGGGGCAGATACGCAGTATTTT.

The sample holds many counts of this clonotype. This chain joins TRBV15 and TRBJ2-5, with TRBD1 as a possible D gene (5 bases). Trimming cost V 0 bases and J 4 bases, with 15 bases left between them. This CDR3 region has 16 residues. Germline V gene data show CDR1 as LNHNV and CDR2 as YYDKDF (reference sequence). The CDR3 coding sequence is TGTGCCACCAGCAGAGACCCTCCAGGGTACGGAGAGACCCAGTACTTC. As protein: CATSRDPPGYGETQYF.

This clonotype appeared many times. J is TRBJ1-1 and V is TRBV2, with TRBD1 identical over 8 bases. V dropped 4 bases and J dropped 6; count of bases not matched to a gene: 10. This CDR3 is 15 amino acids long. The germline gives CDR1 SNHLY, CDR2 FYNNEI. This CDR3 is CASSARQGLDSEAFF. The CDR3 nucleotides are TGTGCCAGCAGTGCTCGACAGGGGCTGGATTCTGAAGCTTTCTTT.

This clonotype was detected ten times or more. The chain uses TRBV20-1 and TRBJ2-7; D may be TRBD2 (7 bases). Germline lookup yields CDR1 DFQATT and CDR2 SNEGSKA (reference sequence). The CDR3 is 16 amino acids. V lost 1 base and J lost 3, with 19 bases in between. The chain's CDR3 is CSARAVGGARVYEQYF. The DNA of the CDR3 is TGCAGTGCTAGAGCGGTTGGGGGGGCGCGGGTCTACGAGCAGTACTTC.

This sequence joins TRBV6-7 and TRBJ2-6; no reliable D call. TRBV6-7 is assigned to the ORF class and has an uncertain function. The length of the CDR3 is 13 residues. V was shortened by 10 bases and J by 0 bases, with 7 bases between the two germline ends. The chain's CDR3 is CAIRGSGANVLTF. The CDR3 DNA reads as TGTGCCATCCGAGGCTCTGGGGCCAACGTCCTGACTTTC.

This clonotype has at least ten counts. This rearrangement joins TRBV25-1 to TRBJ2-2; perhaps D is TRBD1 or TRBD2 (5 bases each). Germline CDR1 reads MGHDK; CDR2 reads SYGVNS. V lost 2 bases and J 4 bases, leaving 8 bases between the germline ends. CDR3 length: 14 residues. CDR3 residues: CASSEKGTTGELFF. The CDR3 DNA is TGTGCCAGCAGTGAAAAAGGGACCACCGGGGAGCTGTTTTTT.

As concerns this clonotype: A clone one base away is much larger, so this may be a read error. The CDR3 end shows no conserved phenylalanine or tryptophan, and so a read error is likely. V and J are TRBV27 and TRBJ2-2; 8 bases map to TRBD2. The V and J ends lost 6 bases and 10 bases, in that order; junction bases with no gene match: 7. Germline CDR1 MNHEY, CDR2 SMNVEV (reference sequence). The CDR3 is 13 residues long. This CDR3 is CASRGGGSEELFS. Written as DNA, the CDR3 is TGTGCCAGCAGGGGCGGGGGGTCTGAGGAGCTGTTTTCT.

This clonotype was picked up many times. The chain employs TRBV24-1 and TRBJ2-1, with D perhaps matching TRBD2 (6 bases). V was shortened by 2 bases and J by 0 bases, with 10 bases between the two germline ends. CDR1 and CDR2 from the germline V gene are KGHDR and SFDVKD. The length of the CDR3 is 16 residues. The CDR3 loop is CATSDSLASSYNEQFF. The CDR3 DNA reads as TGTGCCACCAGTGATTCCCTAGCGTCCTCCTACAATGAGCAGTTCTTC.

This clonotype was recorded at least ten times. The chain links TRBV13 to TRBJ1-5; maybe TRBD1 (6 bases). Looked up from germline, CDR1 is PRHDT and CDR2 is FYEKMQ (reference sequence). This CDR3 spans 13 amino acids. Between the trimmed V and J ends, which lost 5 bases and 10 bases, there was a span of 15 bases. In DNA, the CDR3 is TGTGCCAGCAGCCCGGACAGACAAGAACCCCAGCATTTT. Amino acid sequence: CASSPDRQEPQHF.

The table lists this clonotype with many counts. In nucleotides, the CDR3 is TGCAGCGTTGGATTCGGGTACTATGGCTACACCTTC. Protein sequence: CSVGFGYYGYTF. The rearrangement joins TRBV29-1 to TRBJ1-2; D is unclear. The germline V gene has CDR1 SQVTM and CDR2 ANQGSEA. The CDR3 is 12 amino acids. The V end lost 4 bases, the J end lost 3 bases, and 9 bases lay between the germline ends.

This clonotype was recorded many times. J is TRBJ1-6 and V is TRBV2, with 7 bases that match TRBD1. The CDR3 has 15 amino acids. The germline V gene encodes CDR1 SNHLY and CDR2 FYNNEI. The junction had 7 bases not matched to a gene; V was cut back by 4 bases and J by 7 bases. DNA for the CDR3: TGTGCCAGCAGTGGACAGGGAAAGAAGAATTCACCCCTCCACTTT. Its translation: CASSGQGKKNSPLHF.